A single sample gave rise to the 23 T cell receptor beta chains below, sequenced in a study of cytomegalovirus exposure and HLA in healthy donors. The primer mix had 60 Vbeta and 13 Jbeta primers. This table comes from immunoSEQ multiplex PCR, and its TCRdb copy is limited to in-frame clones, with some not included. The sample consists of tens of thousands of clones, roughly two thirds of them appearing once. Input material: PBMCs. The receptors shown here come from a man between 50 and 59 years old in good health and CMV-seronegative.

This clone was counted a few times. The chain is built from TRBV23-1 and TRBJ2-1; a possible D gene is TRBD1 (6 bases). TRBV23-1 is an open reading frame whose function is uncertain. The CDR3 runs 14 residues. Deletions cut 4 bases from V and 5 bases from J, with 12 bases between. CDR3 amino acids: CASSPRDRHNEQFF. Written as DNA, the CDR3 is TGCGCCAGCAGTCCACGAGACAGGCACAATGAGCAGTTCTTC.

The chain employs TRBV5-1 and TRBJ1-4; D uncertain. This CDR3 region has 12 residues. Trimming shortened V by 5 bases and J by 7 bases, and 9 bases separated the two germline ends. Germline V lookup: CDR1 SGHRS, CDR2 YFSETQ. The CDR3 DNA follows: TGCGCCAGCAGGGCGGGGATTGAAAAACTGTTTTTT. Translation gives CASRAGIEKLFF.

This chain uses TRBV29-1 with TRBJ1-1; D is possibly TRBD1 (6 bases). The germline CDR1 and CDR2 sequences are SQVTM and ANQGSEA. The V gene lost 5 bases and the J gene lost 0 bases, with 13 bases spanning the gap. This CDR3 is built from 14 residues. The CDR3 spells CSVSNAGVNTEAFF. In nucleotides, the CDR3 is TGCAGCGTTTCGAATGCAGGGGTGAACACTGAAGCTTTCTTT.

This clone was seen only a few times. At one end the junction does not follow the germline gene, possibly because of a read error. The chain links TRBV5-1 to TRBJ1-6; D remains unclear. CDR3 length equals 15 residues. CDR1 SGHRS and CDR2 YFSETQ come from the germline V gene. The CDR3 region is CASSSTPGENSPLHF. CDR3 DNA: TGTGCCAGCAGTTCCACTCCCGGGGAAAATTCACCCCTCCACTTT.

A few counts support this clone. The rearrangement joins TRBV7-6 to TRBJ1-2, with 8 bases identical to TRBD1. J was trimmed by 8 bases and V by 5 bases; bases with no gene match: 10. The germline CDR1 and CDR2 sequences are SGHVS and FNYEAQ. The CDR3 has 14 residues. The CDR3 protein is CASSLRQGRGGYTF. The CDR3 nucleotides are TGTGCCAGCAGCCTGCGACAGGGGAGAGGAGGCTACACCTTC.

The chain is built from TRBV30 and TRBJ1-3; TRBD1 is a possible D gene (6 bases). The CDR3 is 15 residues long. The germline V gene has CDR1 GTSNPN and CDR2 SVGIG (reference sequence). The V and J ends lost 0 bases and 2 bases respectively, with 11 bases between them. The CDR3 DNA reads TGTGCCTGGAGTGTTTCGGGGGGCCCTGGAAACACCATATATTTT. Translated, it gives CAWSVSGGPGNTIYF.

The chain uses TRBV9 and TRBJ1-1, with 11 bases matching TRBD1. CDR3 size: 15 residues. V trimming: 4 bases; J trimming: 5 bases; junction bases outside the gene matches: 7. Germline values: CDR1 SGDLS, CDR2 YYNGEE. CDR3 protein: CASSPWGTGGTEAFF. DNA of the CDR3: TGTGCCAGCAGCCCTTGGGGGACAGGGGGAACTGAAGCTTTCTTT.

The chain couples TRBV6-6 to TRBJ2-1, with a possible D match to TRBD2 (6 bases). The germline V and J ends were trimmed by 2 bases and 11 bases, with 16 bases remaining between them. The germline V gene encodes CDR1 MNHNY and CDR2 SVGAGI (reference sequence). This CDR3 region has 14 residues. For the CDR3, the DNA is TGTGCCAGCAGTTACGTGGGGACTTTCAAACAGCAGTTCTTC. Translation: CASSYVGTFKQQFF.

The V and J genes are TRBV7-9 and TRBJ2-3; perhaps TRBD1 as D (5 bases). The CDR3 has 11 residues. V lost 3 bases and J 8 bases, leaving 6 bases between the germline ends. The V gene's germline CDR1 is SEHNR and CDR2 FQNEAQ (reference sequence). The CDR3 spells CASSFQGTQYF. The CDR3 DNA is TGTGCCAGCAGCTTCCAGGGTACGCAGTATTTT. Full variable domain (remainder filled in from reference TRBV7-9 and TRBJ2-3): DTGVSQNPRHKITKRGQNVTFRCDPISEHNRLYWYRQTLGQGPEFLTYFQNEAQLEKSRLLSDRFSAERPKGSFSTLEIQRTEQGDSAMYLCASSFQGTQYFGPGTRLTVL.

This chain joins TRBV2 and TRBJ2-2, with 7 bases matching TRBD1. Germline V lookup: CDR1 SNHLY, CDR2 FYNNEI. This CDR3 contains 13 residues. J was trimmed by 6 bases and V by 6 bases; bases with no gene match: 4. The CDR3 sequence is CASRDTGAGELFF. The CDR3 region has the DNA TGTGCCAGCAGGGATACAGGGGCCGGGGAGCTGTTTTTT.

The chain has TRBV29-1 and TRBJ2-1, with D perhaps matching TRBD1 (6 bases). Germline assignment: CDR1 SQVTM and CDR2 ANQGSEA. The CDR3 has 13 residues. Between the trimmed V and J ends, which lost 4 bases and 3 bases, there was a span of 10 bases. The CDR3 DNA reads as TGCAGCGTTGTAAAGGACAGCTACAATGAGCAGTTCTTC. Amino acid sequence: CSVVKDSYNEQFF.

The V call is TRBV4-1, the J call TRBJ1-2, with a tentative D call TRBD1 (5 bases). V was clipped by 2 bases and J by 6 bases, with 16 bases between them. Germline V gene lookup returns CDR1 MGHRA and CDR2 YSYEKL. This CDR3 has 15 residues. The CDR3 region is CASSQPRRGRDGYTF. CDR3 bases: TGCGCCAGCAGCCAACCCCGAAGGGGAAGGGATGGCTACACCTTC.

This clone came up a few times. The chain is built from TRBV5-8 and TRBJ2-7; 9 bases agree with TRBD1. With V trimmed by 4 bases and J by 4 bases, 6 bases remained unmatched. Germline CDR1 reads SGHTS; CDR2 reads YDEGEE. This CDR3 has 14 residues. Written as DNA, the CDR3 is TGTGCCAGCAGCGTGACAGGGGGACGTTACGAGCAGTACTTC. Amino acids: CASSVTGGRYEQYF.

The V and J genes are TRBV2 and TRBJ2-7; possibly TRBD1 for D (6 bases). Germline-derived CDR1 and CDR2 are SNHLY and FYNNEI. Trimming took off 3 bases at V and 8 bases at J, with 23 bases between the two ends. The CDR3 sequence is 16 residues long. CDR3 residues: CASSDRGDTYYVKQYF. Here the CDR3 DNA reads TGTGCCAGCAGTGACAGAGGGGACACCTACTACGTCAAGCAGTACTTC.

CDR3 residues: CASSLGSGRLTGELFF. In DNA, the CDR3 is TGCGCCAGCAGCTTGGGTAGCGGACGACTCACCGGGGAGCTGTTTTTT. The genes are TRBV5-1 and TRBJ2-2; a possible D gene is TRBD2 (6 bases). Germline loops: CDR1 SGHRS, CDR2 YFSETQ. The CDR3 length is 16 residues. Trimming cost V 0 bases and J 4 bases, with 13 bases left between them.

The chain employs TRBV6-5 and TRBJ2-7; 7 positions match TRBD1. V lost 6 bases and J lost 2; bases outside the gene matches: 10. This CDR3 has 15 amino acids. CDR1 and CDR2 (germline): MNHEY, SVGAGI. The CDR3 DNA follows: TGTGCCAGCAGGACAACAGGGGCTAGGGCCTACGAGCAGTACTTC. Translation: CASRTTGARAYEQYF.

The rearrangement uses TRBV11-2 and TRBJ2-7; 7 nucleotides line up with TRBD2. The CDR3 is made up of 14 amino acids. The V gene's germline CDR1 is SGHAT and CDR2 FQNNGV. After removal of 1 base from V and 6 bases from J, the junction contained 6 bases not matched to a gene. CDR3 amino acids: CASSLVGAGSEQYF. The CDR3 region has the DNA TGTGCCAGCAGCTTAGTTGGAGCGGGGTCCGAGCAGTACTTC.

The chain is built from TRBV15 and TRBJ1-1; 7 nucleotides line up with TRBD1. The junction had 17 bases not matched to a gene; V was cut back by 10 bases and J by 0 bases. The CDR3 is 17 residues long. Germline V lookup: CDR1 LNHNV, CDR2 YYDKDF (reference sequence). DNA for the CDR3: TGTGCCAGCAGGACAGGTAGGCCTATACTGATGAACACTGAAGCTTTCTTT. Protein sequence: CASRTGRPILMNTEAFF.

The V call is TRBV11-2, the J call TRBJ2-7, with 7 bases aligning to TRBD1. V was pared by 8 bases and J by 7 bases, with 20 bases of the junction left unmatched. The germline V gene encodes CDR1 SGHAT and CDR2 FQNNGV. There are 16 residues in the CDR3. Here the CDR3 reads CASLRDHRGTSWEQYF. The DNA of the CDR3 is TGTGCCAGCCTCAGAGATCACAGGGGTACCTCCTGGGAGCAGTACTTC.

A word on this clone: The sample holds other DNA sequences that translate to the same CDR3. The V and J genes are TRBV9 and TRBJ2-5; D ambiguous. V gave up 0 bases and J gave up 1 base, with 4 bases separating them. Germline V gene lookup returns CDR1 SGDLS and CDR2 YYNGEE. The CDR3 is 13 amino acids. Written as DNA, the CDR3 is TGTGCCAGCAGCGTAGCTAGCCAAGAGACCCAGTACTTC. Translated: CASSVASQETQYF. The whole variable domain, filled in from reference TRBV9 and TRBJ2-5, reads DSGVTQTPKHLITATGQRVTLRCSPRSGDLSVYWYQQSLDQGLQFLIQYYNGEERAKGNILERFSAQQFPDLHSELNLSSLELGDSALYFCASSVASQETQYFGPGTRLLVL.

The chain combines TRBV6-1 with TRBJ2-1; 9 bases fit TRBD2. Germline CDR1 MNHNS, CDR2 SASEGT. The CDR3 runs to 18 residues. With V trimmed by 4 bases and J by 8 bases, 18 bases remained unmatched. The CDR3 region is CASSVGVGGGALSYEQFF. The CDR3 DNA is TGTGCCAGCAGTGTTGGGGTTGGCGGGGGGGCGCTAAGTTATGAGCAGTTCTTC.

The chain carries TRBV7-6 and TRBJ1-3; 7 bases are shared with TRBD1. CDR3 length: 16 amino acids. J lost 2 bases, V lost 4 bases, and 8 bases had no gene match. Germline-derived CDR1 and CDR2 are SGHVS and FNYEAQ. CDR3 in amino acids: CASSSRPDRAGNTIYF. The CDR3 DNA is TGTGCCAGCAGCTCAAGACCCGACAGGGCTGGAAACACCATATATTTT.

There are a few counts of this clone. The chain combines TRBV5-5 with TRBJ1-2; possible D gene TRBD1, 5 bases. Germline CDR1 and CDR2: SGHKS and YYEKEE (reference sequence). The CDR3 is 13 amino acids. Trimming took 4 bases from V and 4 from J, leaving 11 bases between them. The CDR3 nucleotides read TGTGCCAGCAGCGCGACAGAGAGCTATGGCTACACCTTC. Amino acids: CASSATESYGYTF.